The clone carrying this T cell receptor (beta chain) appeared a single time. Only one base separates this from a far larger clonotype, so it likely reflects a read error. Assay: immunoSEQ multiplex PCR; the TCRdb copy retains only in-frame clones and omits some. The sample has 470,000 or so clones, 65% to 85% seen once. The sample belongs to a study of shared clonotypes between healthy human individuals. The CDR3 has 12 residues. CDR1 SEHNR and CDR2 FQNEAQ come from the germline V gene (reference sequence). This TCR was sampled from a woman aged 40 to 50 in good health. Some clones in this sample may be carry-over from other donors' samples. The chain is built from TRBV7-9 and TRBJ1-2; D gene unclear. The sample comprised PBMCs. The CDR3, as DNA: TGTGCCAGAAGCTTAGGAGGGTTTTGGGCCCACTTC. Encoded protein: CARSLGGFWAHF.